Following are 19 T cell receptor beta chains from one sample sequenced in a study of blood T cell repertoires in COVID-19. Clones were sequenced by immunoSEQ multiplex PCR, and TCRdb holds only the in-frame ones, with some missing. The profile shows 110,000 or so clones, 60% to 85% of them singletons. The specimen was peripheral blood. These receptors came from a woman in her thirties or forties with acute or convalescent COVID-19.

The chain is built from TRBV6-5 and TRBJ1-1, with D tentatively TRBD1 (6 bases). The germline CDR1 and CDR2 sequences are MNHEY and SVGAGI. This CDR3 contains 13 residues. The V end lost 9 bases, the J end lost 1 base, and 12 bases lay between the germline ends. The CDR3 region is CASLQGGNTEAFF. The CDR3 DNA is TGTGCCAGTCTACAGGGTGGGAACACTGAAGCTTTCTTT.

The chain couples TRBV5-1 to TRBJ2-3, with 7 bases matching TRBD2. The CDR3 is made up of 14 amino acids. The V and J ends lost 0 bases and 4 bases, in that order; junction bases with no gene match: 2. Germline V gene data show CDR1 as SGHRS and CDR2 as YFSETQ. The CDR3 bases are TGCGCCAGCAGCTTGGCTAGCGGAGCAGATACGCAGTATTTT. This sequence encodes CASSLASGADTQYF. The variable domain in full, completed from reference TRBV5-1 and TRBJ2-3, reads KAGVTQTPRYLIKTRGQQVTLSCSPISGHRSVSWYQQTPGQGLQFLFEYFSETQRNKGNFPGRFSGRQFSNSRSEMNVSTLELGDSALYLCASSLASGADTQYFGPGTRLTVL.

V and J are TRBV11-2 and TRBJ2-7; unclear D gene. This CDR3 region has 14 residues. Trimming took off 0 bases at V and 5 bases at J, with 11 bases between the two ends. Germline V gene sequence: CDR1 SGHAT, CDR2 FQNNGV. CDR3 amino acids: CASSLDPGSHEQYF. Written as DNA, the CDR3 is TGTGCCAGCAGCTTAGATCCCGGTTCCCACGAGCAGTACTTC.

The chain couples TRBV7-2 to TRBJ2-3; TRBD2 matches at 10 bases. The junction had 4 bases not matched to a gene; V was cut back by 7 bases and J by 3 bases. Germline V gives CDR1 SGHTA, CDR2 FQGNSA. CDR3 size: 14 residues. CDR3: CASKSLAGTDTQYF. DNA for the CDR3: TGTGCCAGCAAATCACTAGCGGGGACAGATACGCAGTATTTT.

V gene TRBV30 combines with J gene TRBJ2-5; 9 positions agree with TRBD1. V lost 3 bases, J lost 5 bases, and 10 bases stayed unmatched. This CDR3 is built from 15 residues. Germline V gene data show CDR1 as GTSNPN and CDR2 as SVGIG (reference sequence). For the CDR3, the DNA is TGTGCCTGGAGACTAGACAGGGGGTGGGTTGAGACCCAGTACTTC. Protein sequence: CAWRLDRGWVETQYF.

This clone came up many times. The chain combines TRBV28 with TRBJ2-2; 8 bases map to TRBD1. In germline, CDR1 is MDHEN, CDR2 SYDVKM. V shed 3 bases, J shed 5 bases, and the junction held 8 bases outside the gene matches. This CDR3 region has 16 residues. CDR3 DNA sequence: TGTGCCAGCAGTTTTCTCTCTCAGGGGGCAACCGGGGAGCTGTTTTTT. Amino acids: CASSFLSQGATGELFF.

The J gene is TRBJ2-7, the V gene TRBV5-1; a weak D match, TRBD2 (5 bases). The length of the CDR3 is 14 residues. Deletions cut 4 bases from V and 1 base from J, with 12 bases between. Germline V CDR1 and CDR2: SGHRS, YFSETQ. The CDR3 nucleotides are TGCGCCAGCAGCCCGCCGGGGAGTTCCTACGAGCAGTACTTC. Translated: CASSPPGSSYEQYF.

The chain employs TRBV11-1 and TRBJ1-1; TRBD1 agrees at 12 bases. In germline, CDR1 is SGHAT, CDR2 FQDESV (reference sequence). CDR3 length equals 16 residues. With V trimmed by 5 bases and J by 1 base, 5 bases remained unmatched. CDR3 sequence reads: CASSLGQGAPNTEAFF. The CDR3 DNA sequence: TGTGCCAGCAGCCTGGGACAGGGGGCGCCGAACACTGAAGCTTTCTTT.

The genes are TRBV5-6 and TRBJ1-3, with D maybe TRBD1 (6 bases). V lost 3 bases and J 5 bases, leaving 6 bases between the germline ends. The CDR3 covers 12 residues. From germline, CDR1 is SGHDT and CDR2 YYEEEE. The CDR3 nucleotides are TGTGCCAGCAGCTGGGACAGAAACACCATATATTTT. Residues: CASSWDRNTIYF.

The chain uses TRBV6-1 and TRBJ2-3, with TRBD2 identical over 8 bases. Germline V lookup: CDR1 MNHNS, CDR2 SASEGT. The CDR3 has 16 amino acids. J gave up 6 bases and V 2 bases, and 10 bases lay outside the gene matches. Here the CDR3 reads CASSEPPAGGRDTQYF. Here the CDR3 DNA reads TGTGCCAGCAGTGAACCACCCGCGGGGGGCCGGGATACGCAGTATTTT.

This clone was seen a single time. V gene TRBV5-6 combines with J gene TRBJ1-1, with unresolved D. Per germline, CDR1 SGHDT and CDR2 YYEEEE. V shed 3 bases and J shed 1 base, with 7 bases lying between them. The CDR3 extends over 13 amino acids. The CDR3 DNA sequence: TGTGCCAGCAGCTCCGTGTGGAACACTGAAGCTTTCTTT. Its translation: CASSSVWNTEAFF.

This clone was seen once. CDR3 DNA sequence: TGTGCCAGCTCACCAACCAGGGGGCTTAACATTCAGTACTTC. Translated: CASSPTRGLNIQYF. The chain carries TRBV18 and TRBJ2-4; 8 bases agree with TRBD1. V shed 2 bases, J shed 7 bases, and the junction held 4 bases outside the gene matches. Germline V gene lookup returns CDR1 KGHSH and CDR2 LQKENI. This CDR3 region has 14 residues.

A few counts support this clone. This sequence joins TRBV7-3 and TRBJ1-1; 7 bases fit TRBD1. CDR1 is SGHTA and CDR2 is FQGTGA in the germline V gene. The CDR3 has 13 residues. V shed 2 bases, J shed 5 bases, and the junction held 2 bases outside the gene matches. CDR3 sequence (DNA): TGTGCCAGCAGCTTACAGGGGGAAACTGAAGCTTTCTTT. Its translation is CASSLQGETEAFF.

This chain uses TRBV2 with TRBJ1-1, with D possibly being TRBD1 (5 bases). Germline-derived CDR1 and CDR2 are SNHLY and FYNNEI. V lost 4 bases to trimming and J lost 4 bases, with 10 bases between them. CDR3 length equals 13 residues. CDR3 sequence: CASSAQGTTEAFF. As DNA, the CDR3 is TGTGCCAGCAGTGCTCAGGGAACCACTGAAGCTTTCTTT.

This chain joins TRBV27 and TRBJ1-5; D not certain. V gave up 3 bases and J gave up 0 bases, with 9 bases separating them. The CDR3 consists of 15 residues. Per the germline V gene, CDR1 is MNHEY and CDR2 is SMNVEV (reference sequence). CDR3: CASSFGSYSNQPQHF. The CDR3 bases are TGTGCCAGCAGTTTCGGGTCGTATAGCAATCAGCCCCAGCATTTT.

The chain has TRBV28 and TRBJ1-5; the match to TRBD1 covers 7 bases. Germline-derived CDR1 and CDR2 are MDHEN and SYDVKM. The V gene end was trimmed by 6 bases and the J gene end by 5 bases; junction bases not matched to a gene: 4. CDR3 size: 13 residues. CDR3 nucleotide sequence: TGTGCCAGCAGGGGACAGCCTTATCAGCCCCAGCATTTT. The encoded protein is CASRGQPYQPQHF.

This clone was seen once. CDR3 sequence (DNA): TGTGCCACCAGTGATTTCTTTCAGGGGGCAGGCACCGGGGAGCTGTTTTTT. As protein: CATSDFFQGAGTGELFF. The chain carries TRBV24-1 and TRBJ2-2; TRBD1 agrees at 8 bases. This CDR3 has 17 amino acids. With 1 base clipped from V and 4 bases from J, the junction kept 7 bases outside the gene matches. Germline assignment: CDR1 KGHDR and CDR2 SFDVKD.

The CDR3 region is CASSPTGYSYNEQFF. The CDR3 region has the DNA TGTGCCAGCAGTCCCACAGGATACTCCTACAATGAGCAGTTCTTC. The chain recombines TRBV2 with TRBJ2-1, with a weak D call TRBD1 (5 bases). Deletions cut 5 bases from V and 0 bases from J, with 11 bases between. Germline CDR1 reads SNHLY; CDR2 reads FYNNEI. The CDR3 contains 15 residues. The whole variable domain, filled in from reference TRBV2 and TRBJ2-1, reads EPEVTQTPSHQVTQMGQEVILRCVPISNHLYFYWYRQILGQKVEFLVSFYNNEISEKSEIFDDQFSVERPDGSNFTLKIRSTKLEDSAMYFCASSPTGYSYNEQFFGPGTRLTVL.

This chain connects TRBV12-5 to TRBJ2-2; weak D call: TRBD2 (6 bases). Germline V gene sequence: CDR1 LGHNT, CDR2 FRNRAP. The length of the CDR3 is 12 residues. The V gene lost 6 bases and the J gene lost 8 bases, with 10 bases spanning the gap. In nucleotides, the CDR3 is TGTGCTAGTGGCCGGGGGTTTGGGGAGCTGTTTTTT. Amino acid sequence: CASGRGFGELFF. Drawing the rest from reference TRBV12-5 and TRBJ2-2, the complete variable domain is DARVTQTPRHKVTEMGQEVTMRCQPILGHNTVFWYRQTMMQGLELLAYFRNRAPLDDSGMPKDRFSAEMPDATLATLKIQPSEPRDSAVYFCASGRGFGELFFGEGSRLTVL.